The text below deals with one TCR beta chain. The sample comes from a study of blood T cell repertoires in COVID-19. About the study: Samples representing acute and convalescent COVID-19 were sourced from the United States, Italy and Spain. Sample material is recorded as cDNA or gDNA derived from T cells, B-cell-depleted T cells, or PBMCs.

The method was immunoSEQ multiplex PCR; TCRdb's version includes in-frame clones alone and lacks a portion of them. Of almost 85,000 clones detected, approximately 82% appear once; the ten largest clones hold about 42%. This sequence was found in an elderly man with active or convalescent COVID-19. Sequencing used peripheral blood.

The CDR3 spells CASSQGAKTGTGIKNSPLHF. In DNA, the CDR3 is TGCGCCAGCAGCCAAGGTGCGAAAACCGGGACAGGGATTAAAAATTCACCCCTCCACTTT. V is TRBV4-1 and J is TRBJ1-6; 9 nucleotides agree with TRBD1. Germline loops: CDR1 MGHRA, CDR2 YSYEKL. The CDR3 sequence is 20 residues long. V dropped 1 base and J dropped 7; count of bases not matched to a gene: 17.